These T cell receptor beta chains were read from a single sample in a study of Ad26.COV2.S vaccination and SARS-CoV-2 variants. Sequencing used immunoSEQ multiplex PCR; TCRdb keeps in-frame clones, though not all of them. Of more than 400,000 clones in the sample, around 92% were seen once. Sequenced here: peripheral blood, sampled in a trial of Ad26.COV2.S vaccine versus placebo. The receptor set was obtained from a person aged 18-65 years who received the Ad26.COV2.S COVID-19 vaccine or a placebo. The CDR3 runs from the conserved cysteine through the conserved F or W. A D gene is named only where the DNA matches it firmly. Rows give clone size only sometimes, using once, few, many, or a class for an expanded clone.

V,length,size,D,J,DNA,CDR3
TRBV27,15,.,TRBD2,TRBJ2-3,TGTGCCAGCAGTCCCCTAGCGGGGGGCACAGATACGCAGTATTTT,CASSPLAGGTDTQYF
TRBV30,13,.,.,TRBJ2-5,TGTGCCTGGAGTCGAGGAGGGGCCGGGACCCAGTACTTC,CAWSRGGAGTQYF
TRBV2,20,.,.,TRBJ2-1,TGTGCCATCGTCGGCCTTGCCCAGGGGCTAACGCTAAACTCCTACAATGAGCAGTTCTTC,CAIVGLAQGLTLNSYNEQFF
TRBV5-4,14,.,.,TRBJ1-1,TGTGCCAGCAGCGAGCGAGTGTCGGACACTGAAGCTTTCTTT,CASSERVSDTEAFF
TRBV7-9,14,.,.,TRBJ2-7,TGTGCCAGCAGCTTAGGTGAGGGGTTCTACGAGCAGTACTTC,CASSLGEGFYEQYF
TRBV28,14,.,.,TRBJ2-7,TGTGCCAGCAGTTTGCCGATCGACAGGTACGAGCAGTACTTC,CASSLPIDRYEQYF
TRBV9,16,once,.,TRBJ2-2,TGTGCCAGCAGCGTAGGTAGAGGGACCTACACCGGGGAGCTGTTTTTT,CASSVGRGTYTGELFF
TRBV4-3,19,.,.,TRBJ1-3,TGCGCCAGCAGCCTAGACAAACCAGGAAGCTACCTCTCTGGAAACACCATATATTTT,CASSLDKPGSYLSGNTIYF
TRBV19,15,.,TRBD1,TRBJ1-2,TGTGCCAGTAGGCGAGGACAGGGGGCTAGCATTGGCTACACCTTC,CASRRGQGASIGYTF
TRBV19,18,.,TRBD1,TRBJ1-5,TGTGCCAGTAGTGTAACCTGGAGGGACAGCACGCTTGGTGGGCCCCAGCATTTT,CASSVTWRDSTLGGPQHF
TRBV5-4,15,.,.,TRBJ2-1,TGTGCCAGCAACCCCGGGACTGAGTCCTACAATGAGCAGTTCTTC,CASNPGTESYNEQFF
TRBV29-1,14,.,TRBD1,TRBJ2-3,TGCAGCGTTGCCGACAGGGGTGGATCAGATACGCAGTATTTT,CSVADRGGSDTQYF
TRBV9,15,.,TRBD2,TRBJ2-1,TGTGCCAGCAGCGTAGCCAGCGGGGGGGCGGATGAGCAGTTCTTC,CASSVASGGADEQFF
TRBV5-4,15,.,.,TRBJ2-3,TGTGCCAGCAGCCCCAGGGGGGGGAGCACAGATACGCAGTATTTT,CASSPRGGSTDTQYF
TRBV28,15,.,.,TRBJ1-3,TGTGCCAGCAGTTTATGGGGGACTGACCGAAACACCATATATTTT,CASSLWGTDRNTIYF